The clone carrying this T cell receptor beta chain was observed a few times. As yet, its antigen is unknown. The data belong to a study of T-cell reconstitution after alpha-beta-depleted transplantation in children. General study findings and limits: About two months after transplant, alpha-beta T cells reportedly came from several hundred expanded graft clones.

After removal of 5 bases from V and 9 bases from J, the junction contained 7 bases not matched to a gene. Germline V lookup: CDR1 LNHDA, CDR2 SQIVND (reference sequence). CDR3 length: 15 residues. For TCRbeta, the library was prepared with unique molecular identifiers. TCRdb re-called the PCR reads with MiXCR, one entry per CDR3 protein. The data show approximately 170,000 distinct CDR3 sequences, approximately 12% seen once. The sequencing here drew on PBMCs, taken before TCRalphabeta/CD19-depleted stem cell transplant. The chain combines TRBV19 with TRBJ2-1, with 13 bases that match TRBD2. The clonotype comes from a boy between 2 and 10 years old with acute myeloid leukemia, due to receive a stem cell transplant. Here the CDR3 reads CASSSGTSGTTEQFF. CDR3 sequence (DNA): TGTGCCAGTAGTTCTGGGACTAGCGGGACAACTGAGCAGTTCTTC.